A selection of T cell receptor beta chains follows, all from one sample in a study of T cell changes during pregnancy in multiple sclerosis. Clones were read by immunoSEQ multiplex PCR, and TCRdb kept only the in-frame ones, dropping some. Of approximately 23,000 clones in the sample, roughly 90% are singletons; the top ten hold around 7%. The input for sequencing was CD8+ T cells from peripheral blood mononuclear cells, taken in the first trimester of pregnancy. The source is a female donor with multiple sclerosis, enrolled in a pregnancy study. The CDR3 runs from the conserved cysteine through the conserved F or W. The order of the fields is V gene, clone size, D gene, J gene, CDR3 DNA, CDR3 protein. The D gene is left open where the match is weak. Clone size is not always given. Where it is, it says once, few, many or a class for expanded clones.

V: TRBV29-1; size: few; D: .; J: TRBJ1-1; DNA: TGCAGCGCGGACAGTATGAACACTGAAGCTTTCTTT; CDR3: CSADSMNTEAFF
V: TRBV7-9; size: .; D: TRBD1; J: TRBJ2-7; DNA: TGTGCCAGCAGCTTTACCGGGACAGCCTACGAGCAGTACTTC; CDR3: CASSFTGTAYEQYF
V: TRBV6-5; size: once; D: .; J: TRBJ2-2; DNA: TGTGCCAGCAGTTACGGCAGTCCCGGGGAGCTGTTTTTT; CDR3: CASSYGSPGELFF
V: TRBV5-1; size: .; D: TRBD2; J: TRBJ2-3; DNA: TGCGCCAGCAGCTGGGCAGGACTAGAACAAGATACGCAGTATTTT; CDR3: CASSWAGLEQDTQYF
V: TRBV28; size: .; D: TRBD1; J: TRBJ1-5; DNA: TGTGCCAGCAGCTGGGACAGAAGCAATCAGCCCCAGCATTTT; CDR3: CASSWDRSNQPQHF
V: TRBV27; size: .; D: .; J: TRBJ2-1; DNA: TGTGCCAGCAGTTTAGGGGCTCCGATGGTATATGAGCAGTTCTTC; CDR3: CASSLGAPMVYEQFF
V: TRBV27; size: .; D: .; J: TRBJ2-3; DNA: TGTGCCAGCAGTCCCAACCGATTGGCTAGCACAGATACGCAGTATTTT; CDR3: CASSPNRLASTDTQYF
V: TRBV4-3; size: .; D: TRBD2; J: TRBJ2-3; DNA: TGCGCCAGCAGCCAGACTAGCGGGACCTACACAGATACGCAGTATTTT; CDR3: CASSQTSGTYTDTQYF
V: TRBV28; size: .; D: TRBD2; J: TRBJ2-1; DNA: TGTGCCAGCAGTCCGTCTCCCGGGACTAGTGACAATGAGCAGTTCTTC; CDR3: CASSPSPGTSDNEQFF
V: TRBV5-4; size: once; D: .; J: TRBJ2-1; DNA: TGTGCCAACCCGCCTGACCGGGATAGTATATGGCAGTTCTTC; CDR3: CANPPDRDSIWQFF
V: TRBV28; size: .; D: TRBD2; J: TRBJ2-7; DNA: TGTGCCAGCAGCGGACTAGCGGAAATACCCTACGAGCAGTACTTC; CDR3: CASSGLAEIPYEQYF
V: TRBV11-2; size: .; D: .; J: TRBJ2-3; DNA: TGTGCCAGCAGCTTAGATCTCCAGGGACTAGATACGCAGTATTTT; CDR3: CASSLDLQGLDTQYF
V: TRBV4-1; size: .; D: TRBD1; J: TRBJ2-1; DNA: TGCGCCAGCAGCCAAGATCGGGGGACAGGGGGCAATGAGCAGTTCTTC; CDR3: CASSQDRGTGGNEQFF
V: TRBV4-1; size: .; D: .; J: TRBJ2-7; DNA: TGCGCCAGCAGCCAATGGTTCCCAAGCTCAACCTACGAGCAGTACTTC; CDR3: CASSQWFPSSTYEQYF
V: TRBV29-1; size: .; D: .; J: TRBJ1-2; DNA: TGCAGCGTTGTAGGGGTCTCAGGCACTGACGTCTATGGCTACACCTTC; CDR3: CSVVGVSGTDVYGYTF
V: TRBV5-1; size: .; D: TRBD1; J: TRBJ2-3; DNA: TGCGCCAGCAGCACCCGGGACAGGGTCACAGATACGCAGTATTTT; CDR3: CASSTRDRVTDTQYF
V: TRBV19; size: .; D: .; J: TRBJ2-7; DNA: TGTGCCAGTAGCCATGGGCCAGGGAACGCGTACGAGCAGTACTTC; CDR3: CASSHGPGNAYEQYF
V: TRBV7-9; size: .; D: .; J: TRBJ2-5; DNA: TGTGCCAGCAGTTGGGCGCAAGAGACCCAGTACTTC; CDR3: CASSWAQETQYF
V: TRBV5-1; size: .; D: TRBD2; J: TRBJ2-7; DNA: TGCGCCAGCAGCTTGGGGGAGGGGTCCGACTACGAGCAGTACTTC; CDR3: CASSLGEGSDYEQYF
V: TRBV4-3; size: .; D: TRBD1; J: TRBJ1-1; DNA: TGCGCCAGCAGCCAAGGGACAGGGGATTACACTGAAGCTTTCTTT; CDR3: CASSQGTGDYTEAFF
V: TRBV27; size: .; D: .; J: TRBJ1-2; DNA: TGTGCCAGCAGTGTATATCGGCCGCAGGGATTCTATGGCTACACCTTC; CDR3: CASSVYRPQGFYGYTF
V: TRBV4-2; size: .; D: .; J: TRBJ2-7; DNA: TGTGCCAGCAGCCAAGAGACCACCGGGAGAGGTCGCTACGAGCAGTACTTC; CDR3: CASSQETTGRGRYEQYF
V: TRBV9; size: many; D: TRBD1; J: TRBJ2-6; DNA: TGTGCCAGCAGCGGATATCAGGGGGCGGGTGGGGCCAACGTCCTGACTTTC; CDR3: CASSGYQGAGGANVLTF
V: TRBV19; size: .; D: TRBD1; J: TRBJ2-1; DNA: TGTGCCAGTAGGCCACAGGGGAACCCCTACAATGAGCAGTTCTTC; CDR3: CASRPQGNPYNEQFF
V: TRBV6-1; size: .; D: .; J: TRBJ1-5; DNA: TGTGCCAGCAGGTACAGGGAGTCCAGCAATCAGCCCCAGCATTTT; CDR3: CASRYRESSNQPQHF
V: TRBV7-9; size: .; D: TRBD1; J: TRBJ1-3; DNA: TGTGCCAGCAGCAACGACAGGGATGGAAACACCATATATTTT; CDR3: CASSNDRDGNTIYF
V: TRBV7-9; size: .; D: .; J: TRBJ2-7; DNA: TGTGCCAGCAGCTTACCTAGTCCCGGCGAGCAGTACTTC; CDR3: CASSLPSPGEQYF
V: TRBV4-1; size: .; D: .; J: TRBJ2-5; DNA: TGCGCCAGCAGCCAAGATGAGGCGACAGAAGAGACCCAGTACTTC; CDR3: CASSQDEATEETQYF
V: TRBV10-3; size: .; D: TRBD1; J: TRBJ2-7; DNA: TGTGCCACCGGGGGACAGGGCAGCTACGAGCAGTACTTC; CDR3: CATGGQGSYEQYF
V: TRBV29-1; size: .; D: .; J: TRBJ2-3; DNA: TGCAGCGTCGCCCAACTTACAGATACGCAGTATTTT; CDR3: CSVAQLTDTQYF
V: TRBV28; size: .; D: .; J: TRBJ2-3; DNA: TGTGCCAGCAGTTTCGGGGAGCGGCCCACAGATACGCAGTATTTT; CDR3: CASSFGERPTDTQYF
V: TRBV7-3; size: few; D: .; J: TRBJ1-1; DNA: TGTGCCAGCAGCCGCGCCGGGACAAGCACTGAAGCTTTCTTT; CDR3: CASSRAGTSTEAFF
V: TRBV5-8; size: .; D: .; J: TRBJ2-1; DNA: TGTGCCAGCAGCTTGGTCTACCCCTCCTACAATGAGCAGTTCTTC; CDR3: CASSLVYPSYNEQFF
V: TRBV9; size: .; D: TRBD2; J: TRBJ2-1; DNA: TGTGCCAGCAGCGTAGAGGGCGGGAGGAATTATGAGCAGTTCTTC; CDR3: CASSVEGGRNYEQFF
V: TRBV9; size: .; D: TRBD2; J: TRBJ2-1; DNA: TGTGCCAGCAGCGTCACTAGCGGGGGTTACAATGAGCAGTTCTTC; CDR3: CASSVTSGGYNEQFF
V: TRBV4-2; size: few; D: .; J: TRBJ2-6; DNA: TGTGCCAGCAGCCAAGAGAGCGGAACCGGGGCCAACGTCCTGACTTTC; CDR3: CASSQESGTGANVLTF
V: TRBV28; size: .; D: TRBD1; J: TRBJ1-2; DNA: TGTGCCAGCAGTTTTGGGACAGGTTATGGCTACACCTTC; CDR3: CASSFGTGYGYTF
V: TRBV19; size: few; D: TRBD1; J: TRBJ1-4; DNA: TGTGCCAGTAGTACGCGGCCGGGACAGGGCCGGGAAAAACTGTTTTTT; CDR3: CASSTRPGQGREKLFF
V: TRBV2; size: .; D: .; J: TRBJ2-7; DNA: TGTGCCAACAGTGAAGAAGACGGCGGGTACGAGCAGTACTTC; CDR3: CANSEEDGGYEQYF
V: TRBV7-9; size: .; D: .; J: TRBJ1-1; DNA: TGTGCCAGCAGCTTATCAGACACTGAAGCTTTCTTT; CDR3: CASSLSDTEAFF
V: TRBV30; size: .; D: .; J: TRBJ1-1; DNA: TGTGCCTGGAGTGTTCGACAGTCTTTCACTGAAGCTTTCTTT; CDR3: CAWSVRQSFTEAFF
V: TRBV9; size: once; D: TRBD2; J: TRBJ2-1; DNA: TGTGCCAGCAGCGCCGGGGGGAACTACAATGAGCAGTTCTTC; CDR3: CASSAGGNYNEQFF
V: TRBV4-3; size: .; D: .; J: TRBJ2-7; DNA: TGCGCCAGCAGCCAAGGACTAGGAGTTTACGAGCAGTACTTC; CDR3: CASSQGLGVYEQYF
V: TRBV7-2; size: .; D: TRBD2; J: TRBJ2-7; DNA: TGTGCCAGCAGCGGTGCCGGGGGGGGCTCCTACGAGCAGTACTTC; CDR3: CASSGAGGGSYEQYF
V: TRBV10-3; size: .; D: TRBD2; J: TRBJ2-3; DNA: TGTGCCATCAGTGACACGGTAGGGGGGACTAGATCCACAGATACGCAGTATTTT; CDR3: CAISDTVGGTRSTDTQYF
V: TRBV11-2; size: .; D: TRBD2; J: TRBJ2-3; DNA: TGTGCCAGCAGCTATTCTATCGGTCTAGCGGGATTCACAGATACGCAGTATTTT; CDR3: CASSYSIGLAGFTDTQYF
V: TRBV2; size: .; D: TRBD2; J: TRBJ2-3; DNA: TGTGCCAGCAGCGCGTCCGGGACTAGCGGACAGGGCCCCACAGATACGCAGTATTTT; CDR3: CASSASGTSGQGPTDTQYF
V: TRBV28; size: .; D: TRBD1; J: TRBJ2-1; DNA: TGTGCCAGCAGAGGGGACAGGGGCTACAATGAGCAGTTCTTC; CDR3: CASRGDRGYNEQFF
V: TRBV4-1; size: .; D: .; J: TRBJ2-1; DNA: TGCGCCAGCAGCCTATACAGCAATGAGCAGTTCTTC; CDR3: CASSLYSNEQFF
V: TRBV4-3; size: .; D: .; J: TRBJ2-1; DNA: TGCGCCAGCAGCCAAGAGCGATGGCCGGGAAATGAGCAGTTCTTC; CDR3: CASSQERWPGNEQFF
V: TRBV7-6; size: .; D: .; J: TRBJ2-2; DNA: TGTGCCAGCAGCCCCTCCTCCGGGGAGCTGTTTTTT; CDR3: CASSPSSGELFF
V: TRBV7-8; size: .; D: TRBD1; J: TRBJ1-5; DNA: TGTGCCAGCAGCAAGCTACAGGGGGATCATAGCAATCAGCCCCAGCATTTT; CDR3: CASSKLQGDHSNQPQHF
V: TRBV27; size: .; D: TRBD2; J: TRBJ2-7; DNA: TGTGCCAGCAGTTTAAGTCTAGCGGGAGTCTACGAGCAGTACTTC; CDR3: CASSLSLAGVYEQYF